This passage covers 17 T cell receptor beta chains from one sample sequenced in a study of resident and recirculating memory T cells in vitiligo. Assay used: immunoSEQ multiplex PCR; TCRdb lists only in-frame clones, some missing. Of roughly 80,000 clones in the sample, about 91% are singletons; the top ten hold approximately 5.4%. Sequencing was done on a sample of blood. These receptors were collected from a male donor with vitiligo.

The V call is TRBV4-2, the J call TRBJ2-7, with a possible D match to TRBD2 (5 bases). Germline V gene sequence: CDR1 LGHNA, CDR2 YNFKEQ. V was cut by 0 bases and J by 4 bases, with 13 bases left in between. The CDR3 length is 15 residues. Here the CDR3 DNA reads TGTGCCAGCAGCCAAGATGAGGCTAGCAGGTACGAGCAGTACTTC. This gives the protein CASSQDEASRYEQYF.

The chain couples TRBV6-5 to TRBJ1-5; 7 nucleotides line up with TRBD1. V trimming: 5 bases; J trimming: 4 bases; junction bases outside the gene matches: 8. Germline V lookup: CDR1 MNHEY, CDR2 SVGAGI. CDR3 length: 15 amino acids. CDR3 nucleotide sequence: TGTGCCAGCAGTCCCCTCGGCAGGGGGAATCAGCCCCAGCATTTT. This translates into CASSPLGRGNQPQHF.

This rearrangement joins TRBV7-9 to TRBJ2-7; 8 positions agree with TRBD2. Germline-derived CDR1 and CDR2 are SEHNR and FQNEAQ (reference sequence). J gave up 5 bases and V 2 bases, and 8 bases lay outside the gene matches. This CDR3 spans 15 amino acids. In DNA form, the CDR3 reads TGTGCCAGCAGCTTAATGGGGAGCGGGAGCCACGAGCAGTACTTC. The encoded protein is CASSLMGSGSHEQYF.

V gene TRBV30 combines with J gene TRBJ1-4; 7 bases fit TRBD1. CDR1 and CDR2 (germline): GTSNPN, SVGIG (reference sequence). Losses at the gene ends were 3 bases for V and 4 bases for J; bases not matched to a gene: 5. CDR3 size: 14 residues. The CDR3: CAWRQTGVNEKLFF. The CDR3 region has the DNA TGTGCCTGGAGGCAAACAGGGGTTAATGAAAAACTGTTTTTT.

The V gene is TRBV5-1, the J gene TRBJ2-3; TRBD1 aligns across 11 bases. The germline gives CDR1 SGHRS, CDR2 YFSETQ. The CDR3 runs to 15 residues. V dropped 0 bases and J dropped 6; count of bases not matched to a gene: 3. CDR3 bases: TGCGCCAGCAGCTTGGTGGACAGGGGGCACGATACGCAGTATTTT. As protein: CASSLVDRGHDTQYF.

The V and J genes are TRBV4-3 and TRBJ1-1; D not certain. Germline V gene data show CDR1 as LGHNA and CDR2 as YSLEER. The length of the CDR3 is 12 residues. V was pared by 3 bases and J by 10 bases, with 12 bases between. CDR3 sequence reads: CASSQPSMVAFF. Written as DNA, the CDR3 is TGCGCCAGCAGCCAGCCTTCTATGGTAGCTTTCTTT.

This chain joins TRBV19 and TRBJ2-7; D gene uncertain. The CDR3 runs 12 residues. Trimming left V 6 bases short and J 4 bases short, with 10 bases between. In germline, CDR1 is LNHDA, CDR2 SQIVND (reference sequence). The CDR3 nucleotides are TGTGCCAGTAGCGATGCGGCTTACGAGCAGTACTTC. Translated, it gives CASSDAAYEQYF.

The chain employs TRBV13 and TRBJ2-7, with TRBD2 identical over 12 bases. The CDR3 has 17 amino acids. Germline V gene sequence: CDR1 PRHDT, CDR2 FYEKMQ (reference sequence). The trim removed 6 bases at V and 8 bases at J, leaving 17 bases unmatched. CDR3 DNA sequence: TGTGCCAGCAGTTGGAAAGGGACTAGCGGGTCCGGGGGGCAGCAGTACTTC. Its protein product is CASSWKGTSGSGGQQYF.

The chain joins TRBV28 to TRBJ1-2, with 9 bases identical to TRBD1. The CDR3 totals 16 residues. CDR1 is MDHEN and CDR2 is SYDVKM in the germline V gene. The V and J ends lost 4 bases and 4 bases, in that order; junction bases with no gene match: 10. The CDR3 is CASSSSWTGVGYGYTF. In DNA form, the CDR3 reads TGTGCCAGCAGTTCCTCTTGGACAGGGGTCGGCTATGGCTACACCTTC.

This clone was picked up one time. J is TRBJ2-1 and V is TRBV5-6, with D possibly TRBD1 on 5 matching bases. V dropped 1 base and J dropped 4 bases, with 12 bases sitting between them. In germline, CDR1 is SGHDT, CDR2 YYEEEE. CDR3 size: 15 residues. Written as DNA, the CDR3 is TGTGCCAGCAGCTTGCAGGGTCACAAGTACAATGAGCAGTTCTTC. It yields the protein CASSLQGHKYNEQFF.

This chain links TRBV11-1 with TRBJ2-7; D is unresolved. This CDR3 comprises 12 residues. Germline CDR1 and CDR2: SGHAT and FQDESV (reference sequence). V dropped 2 bases and J dropped 7 bases, with 9 bases sitting between them. CDR3 sequence reads: CASSLSRGEQYF. The CDR3 bases are TGTGCCAGCAGCTTAAGCCGCGGTGAGCAGTACTTC.

This chain uses TRBV9 with TRBJ2-3; D is ambiguous. This CDR3 region has 14 residues. Trimming shortened V by 1 base and J by 6 bases, and 12 bases separated the two germline ends. Germline CDR1 is SGDLS and CDR2 is YYNGEE. This CDR3 reads CASSVSPHGDTQYF. The CDR3 DNA is TGTGCCAGCAGCGTAAGTCCCCACGGGGATACGCAGTATTTT.

The genes are TRBV28 and TRBJ2-1; 7 nucleotides agree with TRBD2. The length of the CDR3 is 16 residues. CDR1 and CDR2 (germline): MDHEN, SYDVKM. With 6 bases clipped from V and 4 bases from J, the junction kept 12 bases outside the gene matches. The CDR3 DNA is TGTGCCAGCAGCCGGGTAGAGCGGGATAGTTACAATGAGCAGTTCTTC. Its translation: CASSRVERDSYNEQFF.

The table lists this clone with a count of one. The rearrangement joins TRBV18 to TRBJ1-1; D gene uncertain. Germline loops: CDR1 KGHSH, CDR2 LQKENI. Trimming removed 2 bases from V and 6 bases from J, with 10 bases in between. This CDR3 has 13 amino acids. CDR3 nucleotides: TGTGCCAGCTCACCATCCGGGTGGTCTGAAGCTTTCTTT. Translation gives CASSPSGWSEAFF.

The chain uses TRBV4-2 and TRBJ1-5; no clear D gene. The CDR3 is made up of 16 amino acids. The V and J ends lost 0 bases and 2 bases respectively, with 11 bases between them. Per the germline V gene, CDR1 is LGHNA and CDR2 is YNFKEQ. The CDR3 DNA reads TGTGCCAGCAGCCAAGATCCAATATCGGGCAATCAGCCCCAGCATTTT. This codes for CASSQDPISGNQPQHF.

The chain is built from TRBV28 and TRBJ2-7; no firm D call. This CDR3 is built from 12 residues. Per the germline V gene, CDR1 is MDHEN and CDR2 is SYDVKM. V lost 2 bases and J 1 base, leaving 3 bases between the germline ends. The CDR3 DNA sequence: TGTGCCAGCAGTTTAACTTCCTACGAGCAGTACTTC. This translates into CASSLTSYEQYF.

The genes are TRBV29-1 and TRBJ2-4; tentative D call: TRBD1 (7 bases). Trimming took off 6 bases at V and 1 base at J, with 16 bases between the two ends. Germline values: CDR1 SQVTM, CDR2 ANQGSEA. This CDR3 region has 15 residues. The CDR3 loop is CSVHGGGWAKNIQYF. CDR3 DNA: TGCAGCGTCCATGGAGGGGGCTGGGCCAAAAACATTCAGTACTTC.